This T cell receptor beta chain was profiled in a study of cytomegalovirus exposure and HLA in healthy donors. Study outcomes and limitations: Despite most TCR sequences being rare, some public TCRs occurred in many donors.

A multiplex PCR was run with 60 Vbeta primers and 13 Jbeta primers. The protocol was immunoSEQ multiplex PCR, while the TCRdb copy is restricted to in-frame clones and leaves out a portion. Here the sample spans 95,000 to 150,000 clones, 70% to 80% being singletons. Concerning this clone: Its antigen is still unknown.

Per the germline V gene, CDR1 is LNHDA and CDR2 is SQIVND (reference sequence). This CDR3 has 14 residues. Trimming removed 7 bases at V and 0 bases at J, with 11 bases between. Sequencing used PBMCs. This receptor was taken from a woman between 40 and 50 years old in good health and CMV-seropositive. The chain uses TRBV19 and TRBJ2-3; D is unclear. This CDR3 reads CASNVGGSTDTQYF. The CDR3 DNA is TGTGCCAGTAATGTCGGCGGAAGCACAGATACGCAGTATTTT.